Listed here are 5 T cell receptor beta chains from one sample, sequenced in a study of T cell responses to AZD1222 COVID-19 vaccine. Using immunoSEQ multiplex PCR, the repertoire was profiled, and TCRdb retains in-frame clones only, with some absent. This table holds around 92,000 clones, around 90% found once. Here the sequenced sample was peripheral blood, taken on day 0 of AZD1222 vaccination. The receptors here all came from an adult in good health.

V gene TRBV27 combines with J gene TRBJ2-7, with D perhaps TRBD1 or TRBD2 (5 bases each). The V end was cut by 3 bases, the J end by 0 bases, with 15 bases between. The germline gives CDR1 MNHEY, CDR2 SMNVEV (reference sequence). The CDR3 contains 16 residues. CDR3 amino acids: CASSFYGTGSSYEQYF. Written as DNA, the CDR3 is TGTGCCAGCAGTTTCTATGGGACGGGCAGCTCCTACGAGCAGTACTTC.

This chain connects TRBV29-1 to TRBJ2-7; 9 bases are shared with TRBD1. Losses at the gene ends were 6 bases for V and 5 bases for J; bases not matched to a gene: 8. Germline-derived CDR1 and CDR2 are SQVTM and ANQGSEA. This CDR3 has 13 amino acids. The CDR3 sequence is CSVGTGLSHEQYF. Here the CDR3 DNA reads TGCAGCGTGGGGACAGGGCTTTCCCACGAGCAGTACTTC.

This sequence joins TRBV5-1 and TRBJ1-5; D not certain. V was clipped by 0 bases and J by 4 bases, with 5 bases between them. Per germline, CDR1 SGHRS and CDR2 YFSETQ. This CDR3 contains 13 residues. The CDR3 nucleotides read TGCGCCAGCAGCTTGGGTCCGAATCAGCCCCAGCATTTT. Translation: CASSLGPNQPQHF.

This chain joins TRBV24-1 and TRBJ2-2; D possibly corresponds to TRBD2 (7 bases). Per germline, CDR1 KGHDR and CDR2 SFDVKD. Trimming cost V 8 bases and J 8 bases, with 14 bases left between them. This CDR3 region has 13 residues. The CDR3 reads CATTPGGTGELFF. The CDR3 DNA reads as TGTGCCACCACCCCGGGGGGCACTGGGGAGCTGTTTTTT.

The table lists this clone with a count of one. This chain links TRBV19 with TRBJ1-2, with D possibly TRBD1 on 6 matching bases. V gave up 6 bases and J gave up 0 bases, with 14 bases separating them. Germline-derived CDR1 and CDR2 are LNHDA and SQIVND (reference sequence). CDR3 length: 15 residues. CDR3 nucleotide sequence: TGTGCCAGTAGGGACAGCGAAACCTCTAACTATGGCTACACCTTC. Translated, it gives CASRDSETSNYGYTF. The full variable domain, completed using reference TRBV19 and TRBJ1-2, is DGGITQSPKYLFRKEGQNVTLSCEQNLNHDAMYWYRQDPGQGLRLIYYSQIVNDFQKGDIAEGYSVSREKKESFPLTVTSAQKNPTAFYLCASRDSETSNYGYTFGSGTRLTVV.